One sample yielded the 16 T cell receptor beta chains listed below, sequenced in a study of blood T cell repertoires in COVID-19. The protocol was immunoSEQ multiplex PCR, while the TCRdb copy is restricted to in-frame clones and leaves out a portion. The profile shows about 480,000 clones, roughly nine tenths of them singletons. The sequenced sample was peripheral blood. Receptor source: a man aged 18 to 29 with COVID-19, enrolled during active disease.

V and J are TRBV9 and TRBJ1-4, with a tentative D call TRBD1 (5 bases). Trimming cost V 0 bases and J 7 bases, with 10 bases left between them. This CDR3 has 14 residues. Germline V lookup: CDR1 SGDLS, CDR2 YYNGEE. The chain's CDR3 is CASSVGVGREKLFF. The CDR3 DNA follows: TGTGCCAGCAGCGTAGGGGTGGGGCGTGAAAAACTGTTTTTT.

The CDR3 is CASSQDHALGGQGGGYTF. CDR3 bases: TGCGCCAGCAGCCAAGATCACGCCCTAGGGGGACAGGGTGGAGGCTACACCTTC. This chain links TRBV4-1 with TRBJ1-2, with 9 bases identical to TRBD1. CDR3 length: 18 amino acids. Losses at the gene ends were 0 bases for V and 8 bases for J; bases not matched to a gene: 16. The germline V gene encodes CDR1 MGHRA and CDR2 YSYEKL.

The genes are TRBV11-2 and TRBJ1-4; the match to TRBD1 covers 12 bases. Germline CDR1 SGHAT, CDR2 FQNNGV. V lost 4 bases, J lost 7 bases, and 13 bases stayed unmatched. The length of the CDR3 is 18 residues. The DNA for the CDR3 is TGTGCCAGCAGCTCTCTCCGGGACAGGGGGCGTCTAGGTGAAAAACTGTTTTTT. The encoded protein is CASSSLRDRGRLGEKLFF. Using reference TRBV11-2 and TRBJ1-4 for the parts outside the CDR3, the full variable domain is EAGVAQSPRYKIIEKRQSVAFWCNPISGHATLYWYQQILGQGPKLLIQFQNNGVVDDSQLPKDRFSAERLKGVDSTLKIQPAKLEDSAVYLCASSSLRDRGRLGEKLFFGSGTQLSVL.

About this clone: The same CDR3 is also encoded by other DNA sequences in this sample. This chain joins TRBV7-9 and TRBJ1-2; 9 bases are a match to TRBD1. V trimming: 3 bases; J trimming: 5 bases; junction bases outside the gene matches: 1. The CDR3 has 13 amino acids. The V gene's germline CDR1 is SEHNR and CDR2 FQNEAQ (reference sequence). The CDR3 loop is CASSFGQGYGYTF. The CDR3 bases are TGTGCCAGCAGCTTTGGACAGGGGTATGGCTACACCTTC.

The chain couples TRBV13 to TRBJ2-3, with 11 bases lining up with TRBD2. The V and J ends lost 4 bases and 2 bases, in that order; junction bases with no gene match: 8. The CDR3 extends over 17 amino acids. CDR1 is PRHDT, CDR2 FYEKMQ, per germline (reference sequence). The CDR3 DNA reads as TGTGCCAGCAGCTCAAGACTAGCGGGGATTTCCACAGATACGCAGTATTTT. Encoded protein: CASSSRLAGISTDTQYF.

This rearrangement joins TRBV6-4 to TRBJ1-5; no firm D call. Trimming removed 4 bases at V and 2 bases at J, with 9 bases between. CDR1 and CDR2 (germline): MRHNA, SNTAGT. The CDR3 spans 14 residues. CDR3 coding DNA: TGTGCCAGCAGTGTCGAGGCTGGCAATCAGCCCCAGCATTTT. This encodes CASSVEAGNQPQHF.

The chain joins TRBV7-3 to TRBJ2-1, with D possibly matching TRBD2 (6 bases). There are 15 residues in the CDR3. Per germline, CDR1 SGHTA and CDR2 FQGTGA. Trimming shortened V by 5 bases and J by 5 bases, and 16 bases separated the two germline ends. CDR3: CASSKGPAGNNEQFF. The CDR3 DNA is TGTGCCAGCAGCAAAGGTCCCGCGGGAAACAATGAGCAGTTCTTC.

This clone occurred a few times. V is TRBV30 and J is TRBJ1-6, with D unresolved. Germline values: CDR1 GTSNPN, CDR2 SVGIG (reference sequence). With 0 bases removed from V and 12 bases from J, the gap between germline ends came to 9 bases. There are 12 residues in the CDR3. The DNA of the CDR3 is TGTGCCTGGAGTGTAGAGGGAGGACCCCTCCACTTT. This gives the protein CAWSVEGGPLHF.

Comments on this clone: A read error may produce the germline difference seen at one junction end. The sample holds other DNA sequences that translate to the same CDR3. J is TRBJ2-5 and V is TRBV12-3 or TRBV12-4; no definite D call. This CDR3 comprises 13 residues. CDR3 amino acids: CASSLVREETQYF. In DNA, the CDR3 is TGTGCCAGCAGTTTAGTTAGAGAAGAAACCCAGTACTTC.

This clone was picked up one time. The chain carries TRBV5-4 and TRBJ2-2; 7 bases fit TRBD2. V dropped 0 bases and J dropped 2; count of bases not matched to a gene: 4. CDR1 and CDR2 (germline): SGHNT, YYREEE (reference sequence). There are 16 residues in the CDR3. The CDR3 loop is CASSLAERGNTGELFF. For the CDR3, the DNA is TGTGCCAGCAGCTTGGCCGAGCGGGGCAACACCGGGGAGCTGTTTTTT.

This chain connects TRBV5-1 to TRBJ2-5; TRBD1 matches at 8 bases. CDR1 SGHRS and CDR2 YFSETQ come from the germline V gene. The junction had 6 bases not matched to a gene; V was cut back by 4 bases and J by 4 bases. This CDR3 comprises 14 residues. The CDR3 sequence is CASSGGQGAETQYF. Written as DNA, the CDR3 is TGCGCCAGCAGCGGCGGACAGGGCGCAGAGACCCAGTACTTC. Complete variable domain (other parts from reference TRBV5-1 and TRBJ2-5): KAGVTQTPRYLIKTRGQQVTLSCSPISGHRSVSWYQQTPGQGLQFLFEYFSETQRNKGNFPGRFSGRQFSNSRSEMNVSTLELGDSALYLCASSGGQGAETQYFGPGTRLLVL.

The CDR3: CASSPLEAGVQPQHF. The DNA of the CDR3 is TGTGCCAGCAGTCCCCTGGAGGCTGGGGTTCAGCCCCAGCATTTT. This rearrangement joins TRBV27 to TRBJ1-5; no reliable D call. CDR3 length: 15 amino acids. CDR1 and CDR2 (germline): MNHEY, SMNVEV (reference sequence). V lost 5 bases, J lost 6 bases, and 17 bases lay in between.

The chain joins TRBV6-5 to TRBJ1-5; no reliable D call. The CDR3 has 14 amino acids. The germline V gene encodes CDR1 MNHEY and CDR2 SVGAGI. The V gene lost 4 bases and the J gene lost 0 bases, with 7 bases spanning the gap. CDR3 region: CASSLVSSNQPQHF. CDR3 nucleotides: TGTGCCAGCAGTTTAGTAAGTAGCAATCAGCCCCAGCATTTT.

The chain carries TRBV23-1 and TRBJ1-2; D gene ambiguous. TRBV23-1 is sorted into the ORF group, with uncertain function. V was cut by 4 bases and J by 5 bases, with 8 bases left in between. The CDR3 length is 12 residues. CDR3 DNA sequence: TGCGCCAGCAGTCCCGAGGCTTATGGCTACACCTTC. This gives the protein CASSPEAYGYTF.

The chain carries TRBV10-2 and TRBJ2-7, with D maybe TRBD1 (6 bases). V was shortened by 8 bases and J by 4 bases, with 15 bases between the two germline ends. Germline lookup yields CDR1 WSHSY and CDR2 SAAADI. The CDR3 totals 13 residues. The chain's CDR3 is CASGTPRIYEQYF. The CDR3 DNA sequence: TGCGCCAGCGGGACACCGAGGATATACGAGCAGTACTTC.

This chain links TRBV28 with TRBJ1-6; 7 nucleotides match TRBD1. CDR1 and CDR2 from the germline V gene are MDHEN and SYDVKM. V dropped 2 bases and J dropped 9; count of bases not matched to a gene: 4. This CDR3 is built from 14 residues. Here the CDR3 reads CASSLRQGSSPLHF. CDR3 sequence (DNA): TGTGCCAGCAGTTTAAGACAGGGTAGTTCACCCCTCCACTTT. The whole variable domain, remainder taken from reference TRBV28 and TRBJ1-6, is DVKVTQSSRYLVKRTGEKVFLECVQDMDHENMFWYRQDPGLGLRLIYFSYDVKMKEKGDIPEGYSVSREKKERFSLILESASTNQTSMYLCASSLRQGSSPLHFGNGTRLTVT.